Sequencing of this TCR beta chain was carried out in a study of T cell responses to AZD1222 COVID-19 vaccine. Here immunoSEQ multiplex PCR was the method, and the copy in TCRdb shows in-frame clones only, minus some. The sample records around 180,000 clones, about 90% being singletons. Study observations and caveats: Seropositive status at baseline applied to only 6 or 7 AZD1222 recipients. There were mostly white British donors and more females than males, and clonal diversity was possibly underestimated.

Looked up from germline, CDR1 is SGHTA and CDR2 is FQGNSA. The CDR3 is made up of 15 amino acids. The V and J ends lost 5 bases and 6 bases respectively, with 17 bases between them. Note on this clone: Its antigen is as yet unknown.

The chain uses TRBV7-2 and TRBJ2-1; weak D call: TRBD2 (5 bases). The source material was peripheral blood, sampled on day 0 of AZD1222 vaccination. The receptor was isolated from an adult in good health. The CDR3: CASSLGLPAPNEQFF. As DNA, the CDR3 is TGTGCCAGCAGCCTTGGACTCCCCGCCCCCAATGAGCAGTTCTTC.